This T cell receptor (beta chain) is drawn from a study of T cell changes during pregnancy in multiple sclerosis. Sequenced by immunoSEQ multiplex PCR; TCRdb stores in-frame clones only, minus some. Among some 110,000 clones listed, roughly 92% were seen once. This clone was picked up a small number of times. Per the germline V gene, CDR1 is SGHAT and CDR2 is FQDESV (reference sequence). The CDR3 sequence is 18 residues long. Trimming took 5 bases from V and 5 from J, leaving 24 bases between them. The sample was peripheral blood, taken in the third trimester of pregnancy. This sequence originates from a female donor with multiple sclerosis, enrolled in a pregnancy study. The chain is built from TRBV11-1 and TRBJ2-2; tentative D call: TRBD1 (5 bases). The CDR3 DNA reads as TGTGCCAGCAGCCCGCAGCGAGGACACCCGGTTGAAACCGGGGAGCTGTTTTTT. This gives the protein CASSPQRGHPVETGELFF.